This T cell receptor beta chain originates from a study of T cell changes during pregnancy in multiple sclerosis. Some clones are missing from TCRdb's copy, which holds only in-frame ones; the method was immunoSEQ multiplex PCR. The sample shows about 30,000 clones, approximately 94% of them seen only once. The sample was CD8+ T cells from peripheral blood mononuclear cells, taken before pregnancy. This TCR derives from a female donor with multiple sclerosis, enrolled in a pregnancy study.

This CDR3 reads CASTRGTEAFF. CDR3 DNA: TGTGCCAGCACCAGGGGGACTGAAGCTTTCTTT. This chain uses TRBV9 with TRBJ1-1; 7 bases fit TRBD1. The CDR3 spans 11 residues. V shed 6 bases, J shed 5 bases, and the junction held 1 base outside the gene matches. CDR1 and CDR2 from the germline V gene are SGDLS and YYNGEE.